This T cell receptor (beta chain) was identified in a study of CD8 T cells in ankylosing spondylitis. Regarding this clonotype: As yet, its antigen is unknown.

The ends were cut back, 0 bases at V and 7 bases at J, with 8 bases in the middle. The CDR3 is 14 amino acids. From germline, CDR1 is SGHRS and CDR2 YFSETQ. As the method for making TCR beta libraries, quantitative 5'-RACE with molecular barcodes was used. TCRdb independently ran MiXCR on the 5' RACE reads; one entry per CDR3 protein. The top ten hold 19% of the sample, which has fewer than 750,000 distinct CDR3 sequences, under 20% seen once. Findings and limits, study-wide: Clones that were linked to disease were CD8+ and were relatively rare in peripheral blood. There was a TCR beta motif, made of 7 to 9 highly homologous variants, that appeared characteristic of ankylosing spondylitis blood. Earlier authors reported some of these motif variants in reactive arthritis synovial fluid and blood. It was reported that disease-linked clones were significantly enriched in matched ankylosing spondylitis synovial fluid.

This clonotype was sampled from a male donor with ankylosing spondylitis. The rearrangement links TRBV5-1 to TRBJ1-6; TRBD1 is a possible D gene (5 bases). Source material: blood, either unsorted or a sorted T cell fraction (not recorded which). CDR3 DNA: TGCGCCAGCAGCTTGGCCGACAGAAATTCACCCCTCCACTTT. Amino acid sequence: CASSLADRNSPLHF.